What follows are 20 T cell receptor beta chains derived from one specimen sequenced in a study of blood T cell repertoires in COVID-19. Some clones are missing from TCRdb's copy, which holds only in-frame ones; the method was immunoSEQ multiplex PCR. The sample includes hundreds of thousands of clones, around 83% of them seen just once. Material: peripheral blood. These receptors came from a woman aged 50 to 60 with acute or convalescent COVID-19.

This clone was detected a few times. The chain links TRBV4-2 to TRBJ2-1; 14 nucleotides match TRBD2. The CDR3 sequence is 16 residues long. Trimming at V came to 2 bases and at J to 12 bases, leaving 9 bases not matched to a gene. From germline, CDR1 is LGHNA and CDR2 YNFKEQ. For the CDR3, the DNA is TGTGCCAGCAGCCAAACTCCGGGACTAGCGGGAGATCGGCAGTTCTTC. This gives the protein CASSQTPGLAGDRQFF.

This sequence joins TRBV28 and TRBJ2-5, with a weak D call TRBD1 (6 bases). The CDR3 extends over 15 amino acids. Between the trimmed V and J ends, which lost 6 bases and 0 bases, there was a span of 14 bases. CDR1 is MDHEN and CDR2 is SYDVKM in the germline V gene. The CDR3 nucleotides read TGTGCCAGCAGCTCCTCACAGGGATACCAAGAGACCCAGTACTTC. Translating gives CASSSSQGYQETQYF. The variable domain in full, completed from reference TRBV28 and TRBJ2-5, reads DVKVTQSSRYLVKRTGEKVFLECVQDMDHENMFWYRQDPGLGLRLIYFSYDVKMKEKGDIPEGYSVSREKKERFSLILESASTNQTSMYLCASSSSQGYQETQYFGPGTRLLVL.

The genes are TRBV6-6 and TRBJ1-6; the D is unclear. V was pared by 5 bases and J by 7 bases, with 9 bases between. Germline-derived CDR1 and CDR2 are MNHNY and SVGAGI (reference sequence). This CDR3 contains 13 residues. CDR3 bases: TGTGCCAGCAGTCAAGGAGCAAATTCACCCCTCCACTTT. This translates into CASSQGANSPLHF.

This chain uses TRBV4-2 with TRBJ2-1; 8 bases match TRBD2. The germline CDR1 and CDR2 sequences are LGHNA and YNFKEQ. The CDR3 runs to 16 residues. V was pared by 0 bases and J by 8 bases, with 9 bases of the junction left unmatched. The CDR3 region has the DNA TGTGCCAGCAGCCAAGAGACGGGAGGGCCGGGCGATGAGCAGTTCTTC. It translates to CASSQETGGPGDEQFF.

V usage is TRBV16 and J usage is TRBJ1-2; D not certain. The CDR3 runs 14 residues. CDR1 is KGHSY and CDR2 is FQNENV in the germline V gene. The germline V and J ends were trimmed by 4 bases and 4 bases, with 13 bases remaining between them. In DNA, the CDR3 is TGTGCCAGCAGCCCTCCAGTGAGAGGCTATGGCTACACCTTC. Encoded protein: CASSPPVRGYGYTF.

The chain combines TRBV9 with TRBJ2-1; TRBD2 matches 10 bases. Trimming took 4 bases from V and 8 from J; bases not matched to a gene: 12. The CDR3 covers 16 residues. Germline loops: CDR1 SGDLS, CDR2 YYNGEE. Here the CDR3 reads CASSLGVAGGQDEQFF. For the CDR3, the DNA is TGTGCCAGCAGCTTAGGGGTAGCGGGGGGCCAGGATGAGCAGTTCTTC.

The rearrangement links TRBV5-6 to TRBJ2-1, with no clear D. Trimming removed 3 bases at V and 7 bases at J, with 8 bases between. CDR1 and CDR2 (germline): SGHDT, YYEEEE. The CDR3 runs 12 residues. The CDR3 DNA reads as TGTGCCAGCAGCTACGCGGAAAATGAGCAGTTCTTC. Its translation is CASSYAENEQFF.

This clone was detected only a few times. The chain is built from TRBV5-6 and TRBJ2-6; D perhaps matches TRBD1 (6 bases). In germline, CDR1 is SGHDT, CDR2 YYEEEE. The CDR3 runs to 17 residues. Trimming removed 7 bases at V and 4 bases at J, with 21 bases between. DNA of the CDR3: TGTGCCAGCGCGTCCTTTTCTCAGGGGACGGGGGCCAACGTCCTGACTTTC. Its translation: CASASFSQGTGANVLTF.

Concerning this clone itself: Sequence at one end of the junction differs from germline and may be a read error. The genes are TRBV6-5 and TRBJ2-7, with 10 nucleotides matching TRBD1. This CDR3 has 13 residues. Germline CDR1 is MNHEY and CDR2 is SVGAGI. For the CDR3, the DNA is TGTGCCAGCGGGGACAGGGGATCCTTCGAGCAGTACTTC. As protein: CASGDRGSFEQYF.

This clone has a single count. The chain combines TRBV4-1 with TRBJ1-5; D is unclear. The V gene lost 0 bases and the J gene lost 7 bases, with 7 bases spanning the gap. Germline-derived CDR1 and CDR2 are MGHRA and YSYEKL. The CDR3 contains 13 residues. CDR3 region: CASSQDRWQPQHF. The CDR3 DNA reads as TGCGCCAGCAGCCAAGATCGGTGGCAGCCCCAGCATTTT.

This rearrangement joins TRBV5-1 to TRBJ2-5; maybe TRBD2 (5 bases). V was clipped by 4 bases and J by 0 bases, with 13 bases between them. This CDR3 contains 15 residues. Germline loops: CDR1 SGHRS, CDR2 YFSETQ. The CDR3 nucleotides read TGCGCCAGCAGCCTGATGGGAGATAACCAAGAGACCCAGTACTTC. Its translation: CASSLMGDNQETQYF.

A remark on this clone: This specimen includes other DNA sequences encoding the same CDR3. The rearrangement joins TRBV5-1 to TRBJ1-1; 7 bases are a match to TRBD1. The V gene end was trimmed by 0 bases and the J gene end by 4 bases; junction bases not matched to a gene: 3. CDR1 and CDR2 from the germline V gene are SGHRS and YFSETQ. The length of the CDR3 is 14 residues. CDR3 DNA sequence: TGCGCCAGCAGCTTGGCCCAGGGGGGCACTGAAGCTTTCTTT. It yields the protein CASSLAQGGTEAFF.

This clone occurred a few times. V and J are TRBV15 and TRBJ2-2, with D maybe TRBD2 (5 bases). Between the trimmed V and J ends, which lost 5 bases and 1 base, there was a span of 8 bases. There are 14 residues in the CDR3. Germline values: CDR1 LNHNV, CDR2 YYDKDF (reference sequence). The CDR3 here is CATSLRENTGELFF. Here the CDR3 DNA reads TGTGCCACCAGCCTCCGGGAGAACACCGGGGAGCTGTTTTTT.

Only one count was recorded for this clone. The J gene is TRBJ2-1, the V gene TRBV7-9, with D maybe TRBD2 (5 bases). The CDR3 is 15 residues long. The germline CDR1 and CDR2 sequences are SEHNR and FQNEAQ (reference sequence). The germline V and J ends were trimmed by 0 bases and 4 bases, with 10 bases remaining between them. The CDR3 sequence: CASSLAGQRYNEQFF. CDR3 nucleotides: TGTGCCAGCAGCTTAGCGGGCCAGCGGTACAATGAGCAGTTCTTC.

This chain's CDR3 is CASSLVREGVGQYF. The DNA for the CDR3 is TGTGCCAGCAGCTTAGTCCGGGAGGGGGTCGGGCAGTACTTC. The V call is TRBV13, the J call TRBJ2-7; 8 nucleotides line up with TRBD2. The germline CDR1 and CDR2 sequences are PRHDT and FYEKMQ (reference sequence). The CDR3 loop spans 14 amino acids. J lost 9 bases, V lost 1 base, and 8 bases had no gene match.

The V call is TRBV28, the J call TRBJ2-7; weak D call: TRBD1 (6 bases). This CDR3 region has 14 residues. The V gene's germline CDR1 is MDHEN and CDR2 SYDVKM. V was pared by 8 bases and J by 0 bases, with 14 bases between. CDR3 in DNA: TGTGCCAGCTTAGGGGGACATTCCTCCTACGAGCAGTACTTC. It yields the protein CASLGGHSSYEQYF.

The chain links TRBV4-1 to TRBJ1-5, with a possible D match to TRBD1 (5 bases). Looked up from germline, CDR1 is MGHRA and CDR2 is YSYEKL. The CDR3 spans 15 residues. Trimming left V 4 bases short and J 0 bases short, with 10 bases between. The CDR3 protein is CASSPTANSNQPQHF. CDR3 bases: TGCGCCAGCAGCCCGACAGCTAATAGCAATCAGCCCCAGCATTTT.

The chain links TRBV7-8 to TRBJ1-5, with TRBD1 identical over 9 bases. The junction had 4 bases not matched to a gene; V was cut back by 1 base and J by 3 bases. This CDR3 is 16 amino acids long. CDR1 and CDR2 from the germline V gene are SGHVS and FQNEAQ. DNA of the CDR3: TGTGCCAGCAGCTTAGGGACAGGGGCAAACAATCAGCCCCAGCATTTT. This codes for CASSLGTGANNQPQHF.

V is TRBV19 and J is TRBJ1-5, with D perhaps TRBD1 (6 bases). Germline CDR1 and CDR2: LNHDA and SQIVND (reference sequence). V shed 5 bases and J shed 9 bases, with 17 bases lying between them. The CDR3 consists of 14 residues. The CDR3, as DNA: TGTGCCAGTAGTGTCGGACAGCAATTTTGGCCCCAGCATTTT. Its translation is CASSVGQQFWPQHF.

The rearrangement uses TRBV3-1 (or the pseudogene TRBV3-2) and TRBJ1-1; possible D gene TRBD1, 6 bases. With 9 bases removed from V and 3 bases from J, the gap between germline ends came to 14 bases. Germline V gene lookup returns CDR1 LGHDT and CDR2 YNNKEL (reference sequence). CDR3 size: 13 residues. The CDR3 sequence is CASTSGVHTEAFF. CDR3 coding DNA: TGTGCCAGTACCTCAGGGGTCCACACTGAAGCTTTCTTT.